The 8 T cell receptor beta chains below all came from one sample that was sequenced in a study of T cell responses to AZD1222 COVID-19 vaccine (TCRdb year 2021). The library was made by the immunoSEQ multiplex PCR assay. This is the immuneACCESS table as TCRdb keeps it, with only in-frame sequences that have V and J called. A part of the clones is gone; compared with another copy, unresolved V genes explain less than half, and the rest is unexplained. In this sample the table shows 150,000 or so clones, 80% to 90% of which occur a single time. 4.5% to 6.5% of the sample lies in the top ten. The time point label on this specimen signifies: baseline before first vaccination. The material sequenced was peripheral blood, taken on day 0 of AZD1222 vaccination. Receptors originate from an adult in good health.

This chain uses TRBV6-6 with TRBJ2-4, with 9 bases fitting TRBD2. V shed 5 bases, J shed 4 bases, and the junction held 3 bases outside the gene matches. Looked up from germline, CDR1 is MNHNY and CDR2 is SVGAGI (reference sequence). The CDR3 consists of 14 residues. DNA for the CDR3: TGTGCCAGCAGTGATCTAGCGGGGAAAAACATTCAGTACTTC. Its protein product is CASSDLAGKNIQYF.

This clone was seen only once. This sequence joins TRBV6-1 and TRBJ2-3, with 13 bases fitting TRBD2. With V trimmed by 4 bases and J by 0 bases, 4 bases remained unmatched. The germline V gene encodes CDR1 MNHNS and CDR2 SASEGT. The CDR3 is made up of 17 amino acids. CDR3 loop: CASSGRTSGRSTDTQYF. CDR3 in DNA: TGTGCCAGCAGTGGAAGGACTAGCGGGAGAAGCACAGATACGCAGTATTTT.

The J gene is TRBJ2-1, the V gene TRBV19; a possible D gene is TRBD1 (7 bases). Looked up from germline, CDR1 is LNHDA and CDR2 is SQIVND (reference sequence). The germline V and J ends were trimmed by 4 bases and 6 bases, with 19 bases remaining between them. The CDR3 is 16 amino acids. In nucleotides, the CDR3 is TGTGCCAGTAGTACCGCAGGGGGGCCTAATGTCAATGAGCAGTTCTTC. This translates into CASSTAGGPNVNEQFF.

The CDR3 protein is CASSPGQRYEQYF. The CDR3 bases are TGTGCCAGCAGCCCGGGACAGCGCTACGAGCAGTACTTC. The gene calls are TRBV11-3 and TRBJ2-7; TRBD1 aligns across 7 bases. Germline CDR1 reads SGHNT; CDR2 reads YENEEA. The CDR3 totals 13 residues. Trimming at V came to 5 bases and at J to 3 bases, leaving 4 bases not matched to a gene.

The chain uses TRBV11-2 and TRBJ2-7, with 9 bases that match TRBD2. Looked up from germline, CDR1 is SGHAT and CDR2 is FQNNGV. V gave up 2 bases and J gave up 10 bases; unmatched junction bases: 6. The CDR3 consists of 13 residues. This CDR3 reads CASSLSPSGTQYF. The CDR3 DNA reads TGTGCCAGCAGCTTATCCCCTAGCGGGACACAGTACTTC. Full variable domain (rest looked up from reference TRBV11-2 and TRBJ2-7): EAGVAQSPRYKIIEKRQSVAFWCNPISGHATLYWYQQILGQGPKLLIQFQNNGVVDDSQLPKDRFSAERLKGVDSTLKIQPAKLEDSAVYLCASSLSPSGTQYFGPGTRLTVT.

This chain connects TRBV28 to TRBJ1-5; D not resolved. V lost 4 bases to trimming and J lost 0 bases, with 13 bases between them. The CDR3 runs to 16 residues. Germline lookup yields CDR1 MDHEN and CDR2 SYDVKM. The CDR3 DNA reads TGTGCCAGCAGTTCCCCGGGGAGAGGTAGCAATCAGCCCCAGCATTTT. It codes for CASSSPGRGSNQPQHF.

The chain has TRBV11-2 and TRBJ1-4; D not resolved. In germline, CDR1 is SGHAT, CDR2 FQNNGV. The CDR3 has 15 amino acids. The V end was cut by 0 bases, the J end by 4 bases, with 9 bases between. The CDR3, as DNA: TGTGCCAGCAGCTTAGAAGTCCGCCTTAATGAAAAACTGTTTTTT. Amino acids: CASSLEVRLNEKLFF. The full variable domain, completed using reference TRBV11-2 and TRBJ1-4, is EAGVAQSPRYKIIEKRQSVAFWCNPISGHATLYWYQQILGQGPKLLIQFQNNGVVDDSQLPKDRFSAERLKGVDSTLKIQPAKLEDSAVYLCASSLEVRLNEKLFFGSGTQLSVL.

The chain combines TRBV24-1 with TRBJ2-1, with 8 bases aligning to TRBD2. CDR1 and CDR2 from the germline V gene are KGHDR and SFDVKD. Unmatched junction bases numbered 7, after V lost 9 bases and J lost 1 base. The CDR3 is made up of 15 amino acids. The CDR3 bases are TGTGCCACCCCCCCCGGGACTAGTTCCTACAATGAGCAGTTCTTC. Translating gives CATPPGTSSYNEQFF.